What follows are 15 T cell receptor beta chains derived from one specimen sequenced in a study of cytomegalovirus exposure and HLA in healthy donors. PCR primers comprised 60 Vbeta and 13 Jbeta primers. TCRdb keeps only in-frame clones here, not all; method: immunoSEQ multiplex PCR. The data contain some 130,000 clones, roughly 78% of them singletons. The sample was PBMCs. These receptors were obtained from a man under 40 in good health.

The CDR3 loop reads CASRTQVPNYYGYTF. The DNA of the CDR3 is TGTGCCAGCAGGACACAGGTGCCGAACTACTATGGCTACACCTTC. The chain recombines TRBV28 with TRBJ1-2, with D possibly being TRBD1 (5 bases). Germline CDR1 and CDR2: MDHEN and SYDVKM. The CDR3 loop spans 15 amino acids. The ends were cut back, 6 bases at V and 3 bases at J, with 17 bases in the middle.

The chain recombines TRBV28 with TRBJ1-2; TRBD1 matches 7 bases. J lost 8 bases, V lost 7 bases, and 19 bases had no gene match. The CDR3 spans 16 residues. Germline loops: CDR1 MDHEN, CDR2 SYDVKM. The CDR3 sequence: CASTRPRETGLGGYTF. In nucleotides, the CDR3 is TGTGCCAGCACACGCCCCAGAGAGACAGGGCTGGGGGGCTACACCTTC.

This clone has just a few counts. The chain carries TRBV5-6 and TRBJ1-2, with D tentatively TRBD1 (6 bases). Germline V CDR1 and CDR2: SGHDT, YYEEEE. V lost 0 bases to trimming and J lost 2 bases, with 11 bases between them. The CDR3 length is 15 residues. The CDR3 region is CASSLDRAANYGYTF. The CDR3 nucleotides are TGTGCCAGCAGCTTGGACAGGGCAGCCAACTATGGCTACACCTTC. Full variable domain (remainder filled in from reference TRBV5-6 and TRBJ1-2): DAGVTQSPTHLIKTRGQQVTLRCSPKSGHDTVSWYQQALGQGPQFIFQYYEEEERQRGNFPDRFSGHQFPNYSSELNVNALLLGDSALYLCASSLDRAANYGYTFGSGTRLTVV.

The rearrangement joins TRBV30 to TRBJ2-7, with D unclear. This CDR3 contains 12 residues. Trimming removed 2 bases from V and 7 bases from J, with 12 bases in between. Germline V CDR1 and CDR2: GTSNPN, SVGIG (reference sequence). CDR3 residues: CAWSRSPREQYF. The CDR3 DNA follows: TGTGCCTGGAGTAGGTCCCCTAGAGAGCAGTACTTC.

This chain connects TRBV7-9 to TRBJ2-1; 13 nucleotides match TRBD2. The germline V gene encodes CDR1 SEHNR and CDR2 FQNEAQ (reference sequence). J gave up 5 bases and V 5 bases, and 6 bases lay outside the gene matches. This CDR3 comprises 16 residues. The DNA of the CDR3 is TGTGCCAGCAGCCCACGACTAGCGGGAGGCCACAATGAGCAGTTCTTC. This gives the protein CASSPRLAGGHNEQFF.

V usage is TRBV29-1 and J usage is TRBJ2-7, with 9 positions matching TRBD1. V trimming: 4 bases; J trimming: 2 bases; junction bases outside the gene matches: 6. Germline loops: CDR1 SQVTM, CDR2 ANQGSEA. The CDR3 contains 14 residues. The CDR3, as DNA: TGCAGCGTTGTCGTAGGACAGGGGACCTACGAGCAGTACTTC. Translating it yields CSVVVGQGTYEQYF.

The chain combines TRBV19 with TRBJ1-1; TRBD1 agrees at 10 bases. Germline CDR1 and CDR2: LNHDA and SQIVND (reference sequence). Trimming took 11 bases from V and 0 from J; bases not matched to a gene: 9. This CDR3 spans 15 amino acids. CDR3: CAARDRGSVNTEAFF. CDR3 DNA: TGTGCCGCGCGGGACAGGGGCTCTGTGAACACTGAAGCTTTCTTT.

The chain employs TRBV7-3 and TRBJ1-2; D is unresolved. This CDR3 contains 13 residues. The germline V gene encodes CDR1 SGHTA and CDR2 FQGTGA. Trimming shortened V by 0 bases and J by 8 bases, and 10 bases separated the two germline ends. The CDR3 DNA sequence: TGTGCCAGCAGCTTAACCCCCCTGAGCGGCTACACCTTC. The encoded protein is CASSLTPLSGYTF.

The CDR3 protein is CASSVGSGSTDTQYF. The DNA of the CDR3 is TGTGCCAGCAGTGTGGGTAGCGGAAGCACAGATACGCAGTATTTT. The rearrangement joins TRBV6-4 to TRBJ2-3, with D maybe TRBD2 (6 bases). This CDR3 is built from 15 residues. CDR1 is MRHNA and CDR2 is SNTAGT in the germline V gene. V was pared by 4 bases and J by 0 bases, with 11 bases between.

The chain carries TRBV5-4 and TRBJ1-2, with 7 bases lining up with TRBD1. From germline, CDR1 is SGHNT and CDR2 YYREEE (reference sequence). The CDR3 runs 13 residues. V was clipped by 5 bases and J by 4 bases; unmatched bases: 5. CDR3 protein: CASRLQGIYGYTF. CDR3 nucleotides: TGTGCCAGCAGATTACAGGGGATCTATGGCTACACCTTC. The entire variable domain, with the rest obtained from reference TRBV5-4 and TRBJ1-2, is as follows: ETGVTQSPTHLIKTRGQQVTLRCSSQSGHNTVSWYQQALGQGPQFIFQYYREEENGRGNFPPRFSGLQFPNYSSELNVNALELDDSALYLCASRLQGIYGYTFGSGTRLTVV.

This clone has only one observation. The rearrangement joins TRBV29-1 to TRBJ1-2; 7 nucleotides line up with TRBD1. J lost 0 bases, V lost 7 bases, and 5 bases had no gene match. CDR3 length: 13 amino acids. Germline loops: CDR1 SQVTM, CDR2 ANQGSEA. CDR3 region: CSARDSSNYGYTF. The CDR3 bases are TGCAGCGCCAGGGACAGCTCTAACTATGGCTACACCTTC.

In its sample, this clone was seen once. The chain is built from TRBV7-3 and TRBJ1-2, with TRBD1 matching 7 bases. V lost 5 bases, J lost 4 bases, and 7 bases stayed unmatched. CDR3 length equals 14 residues. Per the germline V gene, CDR1 is SGHTA and CDR2 is FQGTGA. The CDR3 DNA reads as TGTGCCAGCAGCCCGACAGGGCGCGGCTATGGCTACACCTTC. Protein product: CASSPTGRGYGYTF.

This chain joins TRBV5-4 and TRBJ2-3, with D possibly being TRBD1 (6 bases). The CDR3 is 13 residues long. V lost 7 bases, J lost 3 bases, and 12 bases lay in between. Per germline, CDR1 SGHNT and CDR2 YYREEE (reference sequence). This CDR3 is CASGEGGTDTQYF. The DNA of the CDR3 is TGTGCCAGCGGAGAAGGGGGAACAGATACGCAGTATTTT.

This clone was counted a few times. The rearrangement links TRBV10-1 to TRBJ2-7, with 9 bases fitting TRBD2. J lost 5 bases, V lost 9 bases, and 11 bases had no gene match. The germline V gene has CDR1 WNHNN and CDR2 SYGVQD (reference sequence). CDR3 size: 14 residues. The CDR3 loop reads CARRGASGEDEQYF. In nucleotides, the CDR3 is TGCGCCAGAAGAGGAGCTAGCGGGGAGGACGAGCAGTACTTC.

The chain joins TRBV7-6 to TRBJ2-2; a weak D match, TRBD2 (7 bases). Trimming left V 6 bases short and J 0 bases short, with 11 bases between. The CDR3 spans 15 residues. Germline V gene lookup returns CDR1 SGHVS and CDR2 FNYEAQ. In DNA, the CDR3 is TGTGCCAGCAGGGGGGGGCAGACGAACACCGGGGAGCTGTTTTTT. This codes for CASRGGQTNTGELFF. Based on the CDR3 plus reference TRBV7-6 and TRBJ2-2, the full variable domain is GAGVSQSPRYKVTKRGQDVALRCDPISGHVSLYWYRQALGQGPEFLTYFNYEAQQDKSGLPNDRFSAERPEGSISTLTIQRTEQRDSAMYRCASRGGQTNTGELFFGEGSRLTVL.